This T cell receptor (beta chain) was identified in a study of T cell repertoires in cytomegalovirus infection. Study-wide background: Public TCR beta signatures indicated both CMV infection and matching HLA type.

TCRdb re-called the reads with MiXCR, one entry per CDR3 protein. Altogether about 770,000 distinct CDR3 sequences are present, 25% to 30% being singletons, with the ten largest covering under 15%. Concerning this clonotype itself: Its cognate antigen is unknown.

The input for sequencing was cultured CD8+ T cells from PBMCs, taken from culture after CMV antigen stimulation. The sequence was obtained from a human donor in good health (CMV status not recorded). Some clones in this sample may be carry-over from other donors' samples.

CDR3 DNA sequence: TGTGCCAGCAGCTTAGCGCCGTTTCGAAAACTGTTTTTT. This translates into CASSLAPFRKLFF. V gene TRBV7-8 combines with J gene TRBJ1-4, with D unresolved. The V gene's germline CDR1 is SGHVS and CDR2 FQNEAQ. V was clipped by 0 bases and J by 10 bases, with 9 bases between them. CDR3 length: 13 amino acids.